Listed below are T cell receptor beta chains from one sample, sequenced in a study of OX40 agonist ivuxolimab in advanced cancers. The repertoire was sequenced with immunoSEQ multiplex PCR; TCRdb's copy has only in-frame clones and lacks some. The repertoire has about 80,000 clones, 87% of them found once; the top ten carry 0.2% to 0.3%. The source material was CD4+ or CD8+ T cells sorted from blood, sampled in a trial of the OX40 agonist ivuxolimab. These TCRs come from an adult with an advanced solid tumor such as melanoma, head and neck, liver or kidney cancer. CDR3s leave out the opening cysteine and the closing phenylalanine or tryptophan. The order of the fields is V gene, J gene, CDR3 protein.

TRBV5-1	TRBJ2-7	ASSILGGKTYEQY
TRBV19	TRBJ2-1	ASKTSGGPYNEQF
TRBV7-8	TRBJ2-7	ASSLGGTGAGYEQY
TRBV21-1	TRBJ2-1	ASSKAGGLHNEQF
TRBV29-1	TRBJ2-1	SVEGGRANNEQF
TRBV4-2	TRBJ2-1	ASSQEVSTYNEQF
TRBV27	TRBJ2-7	ASSPGAGYEQY
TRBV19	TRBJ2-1	ASSRLAGGHNEQF
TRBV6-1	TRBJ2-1	ASISAGPYNEQF
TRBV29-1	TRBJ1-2	SVSGVVHYGYT
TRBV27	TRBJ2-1	ASSLKTSGRGVYNEQF
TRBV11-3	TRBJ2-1	ASSLDGHFQQIGPNGEQF
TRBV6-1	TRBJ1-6	ASSVDRVRSSYNSPLH
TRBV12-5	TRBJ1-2	ASGTPTGTQSYYGYT
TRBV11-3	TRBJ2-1	ASSLSGGSYSYNEQF
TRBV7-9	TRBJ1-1	ASKEGAIAPAF
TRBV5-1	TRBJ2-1	ASSFAGTSGYNEQF
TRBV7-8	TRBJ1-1	ASSSQGNTEAF
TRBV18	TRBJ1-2	ASSPSGTGNYGYT
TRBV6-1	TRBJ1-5	ASSEFGQGVQPQH
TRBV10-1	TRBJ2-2	ASSEIATGERDTGELF
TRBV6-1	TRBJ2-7	ASRRTSGTYEQY
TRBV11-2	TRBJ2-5	ASSLDRSLRSGETQY
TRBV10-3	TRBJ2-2	AISEAAVTGELF
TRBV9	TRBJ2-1	ASSVRGAGDYDNEQF
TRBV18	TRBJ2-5	ASSPGLAGGPYMQETQY
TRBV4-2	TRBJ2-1	ASTPGAAYNEQF
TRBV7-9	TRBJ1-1	ASQVNQNTEAF
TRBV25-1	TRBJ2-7	ASSRGLAREQY
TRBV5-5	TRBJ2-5	ASSLSVEGTQY
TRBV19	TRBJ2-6	ASSPVYSGANVLT
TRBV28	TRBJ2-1	ASSLIRTGYNEQF
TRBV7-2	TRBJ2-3	ASSSRIQGASSDTQY